This T cell receptor (beta chain) emerged from a study of cytomegalovirus exposure and HLA in healthy donors. The germline V gene encodes CDR1 GTSNPN and CDR2 SVGIG (reference sequence). J lost 7 bases, V lost 3 bases, and 11 bases had no gene match. The CDR3 is 16 residues long. PCR used 60 Vbeta primers and 13 Jbeta primers. Produced via immunoSEQ multiplex PCR; TCRdb's table is partial and in-frame only. The sample contains 130,000 to 150,000 clones, over 60% of which appear only once. For this clone: Its antigen remains unknown.

Points from the study as a whole: A later analysis found TCR association rates differed by HLA locus, highest for DRB1 and lowest for HLA-C. Cytomegalovirus status, reportedly, was diagnosed with high specificity and sensitivity by the classifier.

The receptor was isolated from a man aged 35 to 55 in good health and CMV-seronegative. The chain uses TRBV30 and TRBJ2-2; 10 positions match TRBD2. The sample was PBMCs. The CDR3 DNA is TGTGCCTGGAGCGAGTCGCTAGCGGGAGTAGTCGGGGAGCTGTTTTTT. This gives the protein CAWSESLAGVVGELFF.